The sequence of this T cell receptor (beta chain) was determined in a study of T cell repertoires in cytomegalovirus infection (dated by TCRdb to the late 2010s). For the wider study: Donor HLA type was relevant to the analysis, because carriage of CMV infection together with the matching HLA type was indicated by public TCR beta signatures. Findings and caveats that apply to the study as a whole: The ex vivo response was dominated by HLA-C-restricted CMV-specific TCR beta clonotypes, and the single most frequent clonotype in two of eight donors was supplied by these HLA-C-restricted clonotypes. Cumulative frequency of public TCR beta family members discriminated carriers of CMV infection plus the relevant HLA type in this cohort and an independent approximately 370-donor cohort.

The sequencer listed for this sample is Illumina HiSeq 1500. TCRdb cleaned the public reads at Q25 with fastp, built clones with MiXCR and kept in-frame beta chains. Every distinct CDR3 protein forms one entry, paired with its most common genes and DNA. Across this sample there are about 190,000 distinct CDR3 sequences, with roughly 27% seen only once. Approximately 30% of the sample is in the top ten clones. As regards this clonotype: Its antigen specificity is not known. This could be a read error, since a much larger clone is one nucleotide away.

Taken from cysteine to phenylalanine, the CDR3 has 13 residues. The kept DNA is CDR3 alone, 39 bases in frame from the first base. CDR1 and CDR2 were assigned from the germline V gene as MNHEY and SVGEGT. The receptor chain draws on TRBV6-2 or TRBV6-3 and TRBJ1-5, with 7 bases in between that match TRBD1. The clonotype comes from a human donor in good health (CMV status not recorded). Some clones in this sample may be carry-over from other donors' samples. The sequenced material came from PBMCs. DNA sequence: TGTGCCAGCACTGGACAGGTTTATCAGCTCCAGCATTTT. The encoded protein is CASTGQVYQLQHF.